A single sample is the source of the 3 T cell receptor beta chains below, sequenced in a study of identical twins. TCRdb re-called the 5' RACE reads with MiXCR, one entry per CDR3 protein. Among about 220,000 distinct CDR3 sequences listed, 6% to 9% were seen once. Separately, the same data were catalogued under a study of yellow fever vaccine responses in identical twins.

The specimen was memory (CD45RO+) T cells sorted from blood. These receptors came from a woman younger than 30 in good health.

This clonotype turned up a few times. This rearrangement joins TRBV29-1 to TRBJ2-3; D is uncertain. V was clipped by 3 bases and J by 3 bases, with 10 bases between them. The CDR3 contains 13 residues. The germline V gene encodes CDR1 SQVTM and CDR2 ANQGSEA. Here the CDR3 reads CSVDYALTDTQYF. The CDR3 DNA reads TGCAGCGTTGATTATGCCTTGACAGATACGCAGTATTTT.

This clonotype was counted a few times. J is TRBJ1-3 and V is TRBV20-1, with TRBD1 matching over 12 bases. Germline values: CDR1 DFQATT, CDR2 SNEGSKA (reference sequence). The V gene end was trimmed by 1 base and the J gene end by 4 bases; junction bases not matched to a gene: 11. The CDR3 is 18 amino acids. CDR3 sequence reads: CSARVPGQGASEGNTIYF. In DNA form, the CDR3 reads TGCAGTGCTAGAGTCCCGGGACAGGGGGCCTCAGAAGGAAACACCATATATTTT.

This chain links TRBV7-6 with TRBJ1-5, with unresolved D. CDR1 and CDR2 (germline): SGHVS, FNYEAQ. Trimming stripped 5 bases from V and 11 bases from J, with 22 bases between. This CDR3 is 15 amino acids long. The CDR3 DNA reads as TGTGCCAGCAGCCAACTGGCAGAATCCCGGGTAGCCCAGCATTTT. Residues: CASSQLAESRVAQHF.